This TCR beta chain was identified during a study of shared clonotypes between healthy human individuals. Study-wide findings and caveats: Exclusively blood specimens were collected; tissue repertoires likely differ.

Sequencing was performed with immunoSEQ multiplex PCR; in TCRdb, only in-frame clones are kept and a portion is missing. The sample lists about 990,000 clones; around 82% were seen once. The germline gives CDR1 LNHDA, CDR2 SQIVND (reference sequence). V lost 6 bases, J lost 4 bases, and 11 bases lay in between. CDR3 length: 13 residues. Worth noting for this clone: Its antigen is currently unknown.

Sequenced input: memory CD4+ T cells from PBMCs. This sample's subset: CD45RA-negative fraction. This TCR was sampled from a man aged 18 to 30 in good health. Some clones in this sample may be carry-over from other donors' samples. The rearrangement joins TRBV19 to TRBJ2-3; D ambiguous. For the CDR3, the DNA is TGTGCCAGTAGGGGTTCCGGCCCAGATACGCAGTATTTT. Amino acid sequence: CASRGSGPDTQYF.